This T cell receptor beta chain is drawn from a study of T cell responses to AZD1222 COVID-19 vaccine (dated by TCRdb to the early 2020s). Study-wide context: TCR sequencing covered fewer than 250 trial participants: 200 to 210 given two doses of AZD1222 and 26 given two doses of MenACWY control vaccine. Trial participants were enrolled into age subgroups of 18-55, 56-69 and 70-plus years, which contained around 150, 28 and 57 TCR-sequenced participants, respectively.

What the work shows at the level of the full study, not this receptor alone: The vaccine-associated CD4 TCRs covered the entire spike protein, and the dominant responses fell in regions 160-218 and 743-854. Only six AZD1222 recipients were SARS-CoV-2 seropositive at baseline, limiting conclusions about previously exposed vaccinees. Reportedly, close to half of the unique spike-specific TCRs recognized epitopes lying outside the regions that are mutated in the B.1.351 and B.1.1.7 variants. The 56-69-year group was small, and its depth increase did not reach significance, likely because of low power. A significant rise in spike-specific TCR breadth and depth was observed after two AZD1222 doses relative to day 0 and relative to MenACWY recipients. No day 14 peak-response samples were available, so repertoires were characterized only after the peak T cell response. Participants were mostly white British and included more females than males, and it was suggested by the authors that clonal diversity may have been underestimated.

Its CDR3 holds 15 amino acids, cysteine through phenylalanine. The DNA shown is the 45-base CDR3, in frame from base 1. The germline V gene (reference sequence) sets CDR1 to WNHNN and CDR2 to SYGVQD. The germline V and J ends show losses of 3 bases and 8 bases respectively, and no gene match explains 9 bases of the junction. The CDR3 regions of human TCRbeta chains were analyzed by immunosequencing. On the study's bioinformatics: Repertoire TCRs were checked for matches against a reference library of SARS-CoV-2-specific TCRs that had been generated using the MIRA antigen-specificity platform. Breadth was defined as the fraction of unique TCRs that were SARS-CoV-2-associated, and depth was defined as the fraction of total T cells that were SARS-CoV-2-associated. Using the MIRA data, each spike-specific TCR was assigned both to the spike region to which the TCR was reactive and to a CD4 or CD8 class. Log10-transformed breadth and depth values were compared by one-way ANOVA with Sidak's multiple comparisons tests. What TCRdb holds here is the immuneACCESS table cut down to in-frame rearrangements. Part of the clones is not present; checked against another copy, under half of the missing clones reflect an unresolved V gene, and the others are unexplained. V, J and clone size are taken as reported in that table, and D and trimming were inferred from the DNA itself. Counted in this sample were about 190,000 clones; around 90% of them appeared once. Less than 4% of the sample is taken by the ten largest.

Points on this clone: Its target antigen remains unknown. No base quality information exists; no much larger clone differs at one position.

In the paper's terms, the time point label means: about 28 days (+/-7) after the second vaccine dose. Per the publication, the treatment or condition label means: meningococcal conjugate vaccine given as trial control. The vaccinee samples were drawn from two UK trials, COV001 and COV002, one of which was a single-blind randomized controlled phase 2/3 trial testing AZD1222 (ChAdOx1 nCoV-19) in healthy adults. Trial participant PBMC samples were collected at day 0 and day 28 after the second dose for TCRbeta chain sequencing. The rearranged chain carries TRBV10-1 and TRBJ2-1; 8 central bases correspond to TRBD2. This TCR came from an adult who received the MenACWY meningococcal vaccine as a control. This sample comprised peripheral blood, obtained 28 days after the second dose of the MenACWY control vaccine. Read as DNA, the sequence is TGCGCCAGCAGTGAATCCAGCGGGAGTTTAGATGAGCAGTTCTTC. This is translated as CASSESSGSLDEQFF.